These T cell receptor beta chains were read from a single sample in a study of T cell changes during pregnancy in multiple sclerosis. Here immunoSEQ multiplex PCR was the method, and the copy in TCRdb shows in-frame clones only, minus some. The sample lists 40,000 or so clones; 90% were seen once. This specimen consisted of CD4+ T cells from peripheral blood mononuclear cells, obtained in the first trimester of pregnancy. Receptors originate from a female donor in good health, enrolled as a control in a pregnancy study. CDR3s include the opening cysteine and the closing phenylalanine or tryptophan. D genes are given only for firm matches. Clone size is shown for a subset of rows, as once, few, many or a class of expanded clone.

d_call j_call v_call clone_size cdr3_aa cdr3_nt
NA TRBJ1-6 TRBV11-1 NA CASSLVGEINSPLHF TGTGCCAGCAGCTTAGTAGGGGAAATTAATTCACCCCTCCACTTT
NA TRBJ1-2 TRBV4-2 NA CASSQDLRRDYTF TGTGCCAGCAGCCAAGATCTCCGGCGGGACTACACCTTC
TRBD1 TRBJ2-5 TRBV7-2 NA CASSLSSGTGETQYF TGTGCCAGCAGCTTAAGTTCCGGGACAGGGGAGACCCAGTACTTC
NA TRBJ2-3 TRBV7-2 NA CASSLGRGARTDTQYF TGTGCCAGCAGCTTAGGACGGGGGGCCCGAACAGATACGCAGTATTTT
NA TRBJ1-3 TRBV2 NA CASKVSGAGSGNTIYF TGTGCCAGCAAGGTGTCCGGGGCGGGGTCCGGAAACACCATATATTTT
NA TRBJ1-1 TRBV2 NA CASSQRSTEAFF TGTGCCAGCAGTCAGAGGAGCACTGAAGCTTTCTTT
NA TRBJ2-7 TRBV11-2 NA CASTPERGLREQYF TGTGCCAGCACCCCCGAAAGGGGCCTACGCGAGCAGTACTTC
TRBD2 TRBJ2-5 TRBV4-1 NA CASSHRSGGETQYF TGCGCCAGCAGCCATCGTAGCGGGGGCGAGACCCAGTACTTC
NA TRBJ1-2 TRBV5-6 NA CASSRDVLWSYTF TGTGCCAGCAGCCGGGATGTGTTATGGAGCTACACCTTC
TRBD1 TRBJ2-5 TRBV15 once CATYATGLGETQYF TGTGCCACCTACGCGACAGGGCTGGGGGAGACCCAGTACTTC
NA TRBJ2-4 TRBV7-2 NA CASTIGAKTKNIQYF TGTGCCAGCACCATTGGGGCTAAAACCAAAAACATTCAGTACTTC
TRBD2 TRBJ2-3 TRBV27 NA CASSRLAGKTDTQYF TGTGCCAGCAGCCGCTTAGCGGGGAAGACAGATACGCAGTATTTT
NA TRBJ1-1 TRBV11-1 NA CASSLRDTQSPEAFF TGTGCCAGCAGCCTACGGGACACCCAAAGCCCTGAAGCTTTCTTT
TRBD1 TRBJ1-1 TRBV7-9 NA CASSLVARGAFF TGTGCCAGCAGCTTAGTGGCCAGGGGGGCTTTCTTT
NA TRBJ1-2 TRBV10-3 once CAISDMSYGYTF TGTGCCATCAGTGACATGAGCTATGGCTACACCTTC
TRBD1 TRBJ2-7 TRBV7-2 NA CASSFNRGREQYF TGTGCCAGCAGCTTTAACAGGGGGCGCGAGCAGTACTTC
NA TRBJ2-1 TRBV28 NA CASSGYNEQFF TGTGCCAGCAGCGGCTACAATGAGCAGTTCTTC
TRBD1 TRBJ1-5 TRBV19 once CASRDRASYQPQHF TGTGCCAGTAGGGACAGGGCGTCGTATCAGCCCCAGCATTTT
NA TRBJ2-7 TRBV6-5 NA CASSRTAGVYEQYF TGTGCCAGCAGTCGGACAGCAGGGGTTTACGAGCAGTACTTC
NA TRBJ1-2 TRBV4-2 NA CASSQGGPPRYGYTF TGTGCCAGCAGCCAAGGCGGCCCCCCGAGGTATGGCTACACCTTC
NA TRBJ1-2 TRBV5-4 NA CASSLAQGGYTF TGTGCCAGCAGCTTGGCACAGGGAGGCTACACCTTC
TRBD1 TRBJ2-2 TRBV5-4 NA CASSPDRGWAGELFF TGTGCCAGCAGTCCCGACAGGGGGTGGGCCGGGGAGCTGTTTTTT
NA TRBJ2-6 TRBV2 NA CASILSSGANVLTF TGTGCCAGCATCCTTAGCTCTGGGGCCAACGTCCTGACTTTC
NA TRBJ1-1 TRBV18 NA CASSPVSGTNTEAFF TGTGCCAGCTCACCCGTATCAGGAACAAACACTGAAGCTTTCTTT
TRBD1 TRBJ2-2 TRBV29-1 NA CSAGGQANTGELFF TGCAGCGCTGGAGGACAGGCGAACACCGGGGAGCTGTTTTTT
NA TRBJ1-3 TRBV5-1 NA CASSFEWSSGNTIYF TGCGCCAGCAGCTTTGAGTGGAGCTCTGGAAACACCATATATTTT
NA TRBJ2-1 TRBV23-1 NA CASSQANEQFF TGCGCCAGCAGTCAGGCTAATGAGCAGTTCTTC
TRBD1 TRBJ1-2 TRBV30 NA CAWRGTGVSGYTF TGTGCCTGGAGAGGTACAGGGGTGAGTGGCTACACCTTC
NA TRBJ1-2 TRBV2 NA CASSVGSLINGYTF TGTGCCAGCAGTGTGGGGAGTCTAATTAATGGCTACACCTTC
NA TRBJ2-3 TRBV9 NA CASSAQGTDTQYF TGTGCCAGCAGCGCACAGGGCACAGATACGCAGTATTTT
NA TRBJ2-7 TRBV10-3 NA CAISESSSYEQYF TGTGCCATCAGTGAGTCGAGTAGCTACGAGCAGTACTTC
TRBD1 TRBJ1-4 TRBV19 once CASSKDRGEKLFF TGTGCCAGTAGTAAAGACAGGGGAGAAAAACTGTTTTTT
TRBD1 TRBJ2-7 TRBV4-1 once CASSQLLMLGQGPYEQYF TGCGCCAGCAGCCAGCTCCTTATGCTGGGACAGGGCCCCTACGAGCAGTACTTC
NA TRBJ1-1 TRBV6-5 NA CASSNPVTEAFF TGTGCCAGCAGTAACCCGGTCACTGAAGCTTTCTTT
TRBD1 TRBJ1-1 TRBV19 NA CASHTTGGNTEAFF TGTGCCAGTCACACTACAGGGGGGAACACTGAAGCTTTCTTT
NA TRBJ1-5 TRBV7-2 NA CASSDQGLGGEPQHF TGTGCCAGCAGCGACCAGGGTCTGGGGGGGGAGCCCCAGCATTTT
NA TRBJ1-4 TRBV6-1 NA CASSESWTAKLFF TGTGCCAGCAGTGAATCTTGGACAGCAAAACTGTTTTTT
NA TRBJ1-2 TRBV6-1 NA CASSEPAGSYGYTF TGTGCCAGCAGTGAACCGGCAGGGTCCTATGGCTACACCTTC
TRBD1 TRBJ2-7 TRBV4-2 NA CASSQPGTVYEQYF TGTGCCAGCAGCCAACCCGGGACAGTCTACGAGCAGTACTTC
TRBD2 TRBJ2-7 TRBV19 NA CASRLAGLSSYEQYF TGTGCCAGTAGACTAGCGGGACTTAGCTCCTACGAGCAGTACTTC
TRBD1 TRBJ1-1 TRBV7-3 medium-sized CASSLLPGGYTEAFF TGTGCCAGCAGCTTACTACCAGGGGGCTACACTGAAGCTTTCTTT
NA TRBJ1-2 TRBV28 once CASSLGAGPQGYGYTF TGTGCCAGCAGTTTGGGGGCAGGGCCTCAAGGCTATGGCTACACCTTC
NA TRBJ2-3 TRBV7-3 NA CASSLRAARTDTQYF TGTGCCAGCAGCTTAAGAGCTGCGCGCACAGATACGCAGTATTTT
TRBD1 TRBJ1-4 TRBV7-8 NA CASSPDRVAANEKLFF TGTGCCAGCAGCCCCGACAGGGTGGCGGCTAATGAAAAACTGTTTTTT
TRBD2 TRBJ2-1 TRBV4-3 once CASSRQQASGGFRSYNEQFF TGCGCCAGCAGCCGCCAACAGGCTAGCGGGGGTTTTAGGTCCTACAATGAGCAGTTCTTC
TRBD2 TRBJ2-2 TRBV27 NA CATRTSGGARTGELFF TGTGCCACCCGGACTAGCGGGGGGGCGAGGACCGGGGAGCTGTTTTTT
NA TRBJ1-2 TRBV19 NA CASKPGAPIKDGYTF TGTGCCAGCAAGCCAGGGGCCCCGATAAAGGATGGCTACACCTTC
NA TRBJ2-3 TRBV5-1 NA CASGQSSGQGLSTDTQYF TGCGCCAGCGGCCAATCCTCAGGTCAGGGTCTTAGCACAGATACGCAGTATTTT
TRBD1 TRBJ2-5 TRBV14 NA CASSLFRGQGRETQYF TGTGCCAGCAGCCTCTTCCGGGGACAGGGTAGGGAGACCCAGTACTTC
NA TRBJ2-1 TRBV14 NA CASSRRGGAYNEQFF TGTGCCAGCAGCCGGAGGGGGGGGGCTTACAATGAGCAGTTCTTC
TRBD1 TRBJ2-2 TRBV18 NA CASSQGQTTGELFF TGTGCCAGCTCACAGGGACAGACCACCGGGGAGCTGTTTTTT
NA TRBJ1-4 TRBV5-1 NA CASSTGSALATNEKLFF TGCGCCAGCTCCACAGGGTCCGCGCTTGCAACTAATGAAAAACTGTTTTTT
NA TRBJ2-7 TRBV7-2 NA CASNPGVRYEQYF TGTGCCAGCAATCCGGGGGTCAGGTACGAGCAGTACTTC
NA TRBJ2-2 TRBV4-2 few CASSRRGDGTGELFF TGTGCCAGCAGCCGGCGGGGCGATGGCACCGGGGAGCTGTTTTTT
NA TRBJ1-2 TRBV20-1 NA CSAREGYGYTF TGCAGTGCTAGGGAGGGCTATGGCTACACCTTC
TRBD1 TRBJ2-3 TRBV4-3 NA CASSQFYRGQKDTQYF TGCGCCAGCAGCCAATTCTACAGGGGGCAAAAAGATACGCAGTATTTT
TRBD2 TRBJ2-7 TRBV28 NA CASSEGTSGARAEQYF TGTGCCAGCTCAGAGGGGACTAGCGGGGCCCGGGCAGAGCAGTACTTC